This TCR beta chain is drawn from a study of CD8+ T cells in alopecia areata. Treatment of the sample: oral pan-JAK inhibitor, 5-10 mg twice daily. Details on this clone: Its target is not known.

Sequencing relied on a cDNA template that was reverse transcribed from extracted RNA. Profiled with immunoSEQ multiplex PCR; TCRdb holds only in-frame clones, not every one. This table has about 94,000 clones, about three quarters appearing once. CDR3 length equals 16 residues. Losses at the gene ends were 5 bases for V and 7 bases for J; bases not matched to a gene: 14. In germline, CDR1 is MNHNY, CDR2 SVGAGI (reference sequence). Regarding the study as a whole: Sequencing of scalp samples also includes resident alphabeta T cells from normal skin.

The source was CD8+ T cells sorted from blood, collected at approximately week 44, from a patient treated with tofacitinib. The chain links TRBV6-6 to TRBJ2-1; 7 nucleotides agree with TRBD2. The receptor's source is a human donor with alopecia areata. CDR3 in amino acids: CASSQYSGTTGNEQFF. The CDR3 DNA reads TGTGCCAGCAGTCAGTATTCAGGGACTACGGGGAATGAGCAGTTCTTC.